What follows are 22 T cell receptor beta chains derived from one specimen sequenced in a study of T cell responses to AZD1222 COVID-19 vaccine. Clones were read by immunoSEQ multiplex PCR, and TCRdb kept only the in-frame ones, dropping some. The sample includes approximately 160,000 clones, about 87% of them seen just once. The sequencing used peripheral blood, collected on day 0 of MenACWY control vaccination. The receptors were gathered from an adult in good health.

The rearrangement joins TRBV6-6 to TRBJ1-2, with TRBD1 matching 9 bases. This CDR3 has 15 residues. Germline-derived CDR1 and CDR2 are MNHNY and SVGAGI (reference sequence). Germline trimming cut 2 bases from V and 8 bases from J; bases unmatched to any gene: 9. In nucleotides, the CDR3 is TGTGCCAGCAGTTACGCTGAAACAGGGGGCGCAGGCTACACCTTC. This translates into CASSYAETGGAGYTF.

This clone has a single count. The V and J genes are TRBV27 and TRBJ2-1, with 7 bases aligning to TRBD2. The CDR3 runs 15 residues. Germline assignment: CDR1 MNHEY and CDR2 SMNVEV (reference sequence). V gave up 6 bases and J gave up 8 bases; unmatched junction bases: 13. This CDR3 is CASSELASGRYEQFF. In nucleotides, the CDR3 is TGTGCCAGCAGCGAACTAGCGTCGGGGCGCTATGAGCAGTTCTTC.

This rearrangement joins TRBV5-1 to TRBJ1-1, with D unclear. The germline V gene has CDR1 SGHRS and CDR2 YFSETQ. The CDR3 contains 15 residues. Trimming took 1 base from V and 4 from J, leaving 14 bases between them. Here the CDR3 DNA reads TGCGCCAGCAGCTTGAGGCGGGGATCGGTCACTGAAGCTTTCTTT. This translates into CASSLRRGSVTEAFF.

This clone was found a few times. This rearrangement joins TRBV4-3 to TRBJ2-2; weak D call: TRBD1 (5 bases). This CDR3 spans 17 amino acids. Trimming took off 0 bases at V and 6 bases at J, with 17 bases between the two ends. The germline gives CDR1 LGHNA, CDR2 YSLEER. CDR3 DNA sequence: TGCGCCAGCAGCCAAGAAGTCAACAGCTTGGGGCCCGGGGAGCTGTTTTTT. It encodes CASSQEVNSLGPGELFF.

J is TRBJ2-4 and V is TRBV6-2 or TRBV6-3; either TRBD1 or TRBD2 may supply D (6 bases each). The germline V gene encodes CDR1 MNHEY and CDR2 SVGEGT. CDR3 length equals 13 residues. The ends were cut back, 2 bases at V and 7 bases at J, with 9 bases in the middle. CDR3 DNA: TGTGCCAGCAGTTACCCGGGGGCTAACATTCAGTACTTC. Its protein is CASSYPGANIQYF.

The genes are TRBV18 and TRBJ2-5; 10 nucleotides agree with TRBD1. CDR3 length: 15 amino acids. Germline-derived CDR1 and CDR2 are KGHSH and LQKENI. The J segment lost 5 bases and the V segment lost 5 bases, leaving 8 bases of the junction unmatched. CDR3 sequence (DNA): TGTGCCAGCTCAGTGACAGGGGGCGAGTACGAGACCCAGTACTTC. Its translation is CASSVTGGEYETQYF.

V and J are TRBV6-2 or TRBV6-3 and TRBJ1-5, with TRBD1 identical over 9 bases. The germline V gene encodes CDR1 MNHEY and CDR2 SVGEGT. The CDR3 contains 15 residues. Trimming at V came to 6 bases and at J to 6 bases, leaving 9 bases not matched to a gene. The chain's CDR3 is CASSPGTGFSQPQHF. CDR3 DNA sequence: TGTGCCAGCAGCCCCGGGACAGGGTTTTCTCAGCCCCAGCATTTT.

The V call is TRBV7-3, the J call TRBJ2-1, with TRBD1 matching 8 bases. Germline trimming cut 2 bases from V and 2 bases from J; bases unmatched to any gene: 5. The V gene's germline CDR1 is SGHTA and CDR2 FQGTGA. This CDR3 has 16 residues. The CDR3 DNA sequence: TGTGCCAGCAGCTTACTTGGACAGGGCACCTACAATGAGCAGTTCTTC. It translates to CASSLLGQGTYNEQFF.

The rearrangement links TRBV27 to TRBJ2-2; D might be TRBD1 (6 bases). Looked up from germline, CDR1 is MNHEY and CDR2 is SMNVEV (reference sequence). This CDR3 is built from 17 residues. The V end lost 1 base, the J end lost 4 bases, and 16 bases lay between the germline ends. The CDR3 loop is CASSLFGGAGGTGELFF. The CDR3 DNA follows: TGTGCCAGCAGTTTATTTGGGGGCGCAGGAGGCACCGGGGAGCTGTTTTTT.

The chain combines TRBV4-3 with TRBJ2-3; either TRBD1 or TRBD2 may supply D (5 bases each). Germline lookup yields CDR1 LGHNA and CDR2 YSLEER. V was clipped by 0 bases and J by 4 bases, with 11 bases between them. This CDR3 is 15 amino acids long. The CDR3 sequence: CASSQEGTPADTQYF. The CDR3 nucleotides are TGCGCCAGCAGCCAAGAGGGGACCCCGGCAGATACGCAGTATTTT.

The chain employs TRBV27 and TRBJ2-1, with 10 bases lining up with TRBD2. CDR1 MNHEY and CDR2 SMNVEV come from the germline V gene (reference sequence). Trimming removed 5 bases from V and 7 bases from J; junction bases left unmatched: 8. The length of the CDR3 is 15 residues. The CDR3 nucleotides are TGTGCCAGCAGTCAAGCGGGGGGGCCGCTTAATGAGCAGTTCTTC. Its protein product is CASSQAGGPLNEQFF.

The chain combines TRBV7-2 with TRBJ2-7; D is tentatively TRBD1 or TRBD2 (5 bases each). The CDR3 totals 15 residues. Deletions cut 3 bases from V and 5 bases from J, with 17 bases between. CDR1 SGHTA and CDR2 FQGNSA come from the germline V gene. The CDR3 here is CASSLNGRQGDEQYF. The DNA of the CDR3 is TGTGCCAGCAGCTTGAATGGTCGCCAGGGAGACGAGCAGTACTTC.

The chain links TRBV2 to TRBJ1-1, with TRBD1 as a possible D gene (5 bases). V shed 6 bases and J shed 4 bases, with 12 bases lying between them. Germline CDR1 SNHLY, CDR2 FYNNEI. The CDR3 covers 13 residues. The CDR3 sequence is CASRAVGGTEAFF. For the CDR3, the DNA is TGTGCCAGCAGGGCCGTGGGGGGCACTGAAGCTTTCTTT.

The J gene is TRBJ1-5, the V gene TRBV3-1 (or the pseudogene TRBV3-2); no reliable D call. CDR1 is LGHDT and CDR2 is YNNKEL in the germline V gene (reference sequence). CDR3 size: 20 residues. Trimming left V 2 bases short and J 2 bases short, with 25 bases between. DNA for the CDR3: TGTGCCAGCAGCCAACTCCCCGGCCTAAAAGTTGAAGACGGCAATCAGCCCCAGCATTTT. Protein sequence: CASSQLPGLKVEDGNQPQHF.

With regard to this clone: An end of the junction differs from the germline gene, which may be a read error. The genes are TRBV28 and TRBJ2-1, with D perhaps TRBD1 (6 bases). The germline gives CDR1 MDHEN, CDR2 SYDVKM. This CDR3 is built from 17 residues. CDR3 protein: CATSSITGRGGYNEQFF. CDR3 DNA: TGTGCCACCAGTTCGATAACAGGGAGAGGGGGTTACAATGAGCAGTTCTTC.

This clone was observed a single time. The chain employs TRBV11-3 and TRBJ2-3; weak D call: TRBD1 (6 bases). Trimming shortened V by 5 bases and J by 2 bases, and 11 bases separated the two germline ends. The germline gives CDR1 SGHNT, CDR2 YENEEA. The CDR3 has 14 amino acids. CDR3 residues: CASSLRGITDTQYF. For the CDR3, the DNA is TGTGCCAGCAGCCTCAGGGGAATCACAGATACGCAGTATTTT.

The CDR3 sequence is CASSLGYRYPLAKNIQYF. The CDR3 nucleotides are TGTGCCAGCAGCTTAGGATACAGGTACCCCCTAGCCAAAAACATTCAGTACTTC. The J gene is TRBJ2-4, the V gene TRBV7-9, with D tentatively TRBD1 (5 bases). Deletions cut 1 base from V and 0 bases from J, with 16 bases between. Per the germline V gene, CDR1 is SEHNR and CDR2 is FQNEAQ (reference sequence). CDR3 length: 18 amino acids.

The chain carries TRBV30 and TRBJ2-3; weak D call: TRBD1 (6 bases). V was shortened by 2 bases and J by 5 bases, with 8 bases between the two germline ends. CDR1 and CDR2 (germline): GTSNPN, SVGIG (reference sequence). The CDR3 totals 12 residues. DNA for the CDR3: TGTGCCTGGAGTCCACAGGGAGATACGCAGTATTTT. This sequence encodes CAWSPQGDTQYF. Combining the CDR3 with reference TRBV30 and TRBJ2-3 gives the whole variable domain SQTIHQWPATLVQPVGSPLSLECTVEGTSNPNLYWYRQAAGRGLQLLFYSVGIGQISSEVPQNLSASRPQDRQFILSSKKLLLSDSGFYLCAWSPQGDTQYFGPGTRLTVL.

The V call is TRBV5-6, the J call TRBJ2-2; 7 nucleotides match TRBD2. From germline, CDR1 is SGHDT and CDR2 YYEEEE. V was pared by 3 bases and J by 9 bases, with 8 bases of the junction left unmatched. This CDR3 spans 14 amino acids. The CDR3 DNA reads as TGTGCCAGCAGCTCCCTAGGACTAGACAGGGAGCTGTTTTTT. Translated: CASSSLGLDRELFF.

The chain is built from TRBV4-1 and TRBJ1-2; D gene ambiguous. CDR3 size: 13 residues. Germline CDR1 and CDR2: MGHRA and YSYEKL. The V and J ends lost 1 base and 3 bases respectively, with 6 bases between them. CDR3 in DNA: TGCGCCAGCAGCCAAGGGGGTTACTATGGCTACACCTTC. It specifies CASSQGGYYGYTF.

Here the CDR3 reads CASSQLQGTEAFF. CDR3 nucleotide sequence: TGTGCCAGCTCACAGTTACAGGGGACTGAAGCTTTCTTT. The chain combines TRBV18 with TRBJ1-1; 7 bases map to TRBD1. Germline lookup yields CDR1 KGHSH and CDR2 LQKENI. The CDR3 extends over 13 amino acids. Trimming at V came to 4 bases and at J to 5 bases, leaving 4 bases not matched to a gene.

This chain uses TRBV4-2 with TRBJ2-3; D is undetermined. The CDR3 is 16 residues long. V shed 4 bases and J shed 1 base, with 15 bases lying between them. Germline CDR1 reads LGHNA; CDR2 reads YNFKEQ. CDR3 sequence (DNA): TGTGCCAGCAGCCTAATCGGAGCGACCGGCACAGATACGCAGTATTTT. It is translated as CASSLIGATGTDTQYF.